This T cell receptor (beta chain) was retrieved from a study of cytomegalovirus exposure and HLA in healthy donors. Germline V gene lookup returns CDR1 LGHNA and CDR2 YSLEER. The V end was cut by 1 base, the J end by 9 bases, with 16 bases between. This CDR3 spans 15 amino acids. The PCR was carried out with 60 Vbeta primers and 13 Jbeta primers. Profiled with immunoSEQ multiplex PCR; TCRdb holds only in-frame clones, not every one. The sample lists roughly 120,000 clones; over 60% were seen once. This clonotype was sampled from a man between 18 and 29 years old in good health and CMV-seronegative. V and J are TRBV4-3 and TRBJ2-1; perhaps TRBD1 as D (6 bases). Material: PBMCs. CDR3 loop: CASSQVNGPGAEQFF. CDR3 in DNA: TGCGCCAGCAGCCAAGTAAATGGACCAGGGGCTGAGCAGTTCTTC.